The T cell receptor beta chain described here comes from a study of shared clonotypes between healthy human individuals. Clones were read by immunoSEQ multiplex PCR, and TCRdb kept only the in-frame ones, dropping some. The table has about half a million clones, 65% to 85% seen once. The TCR originated in a woman between 40 and 55 years old in good health. Some clones in this sample may be carry-over from other donors' samples. Sequencing used PBMCs.

The chain's CDR3 is CASSLGSRGLFEETQYF. CDR3 in DNA: TGTGCCAGCAGCTTGGGGAGCAGAGGACTTTTCGAAGAGACCCAGTACTTC. J is TRBJ2-5 and V is TRBV5-6, with a weak D call TRBD2 (5 bases). The germline gives CDR1 SGHDT, CDR2 YYEEEE. V lost 0 bases and J lost 3, with 18 bases in between. The CDR3 extends over 17 amino acids. The full variable domain, its missing parts supplied by reference TRBV5-6 and TRBJ2-5, is DAGVTQSPTHLIKTRGQQVTLRCSPKSGHDTVSWYQQALGQGPQFIFQYYEEEERQRGNFPDRFSGHQFPNYSSELNVNALLLGDSALYLCASSLGSRGLFEETQYFGPGTRLLVL.